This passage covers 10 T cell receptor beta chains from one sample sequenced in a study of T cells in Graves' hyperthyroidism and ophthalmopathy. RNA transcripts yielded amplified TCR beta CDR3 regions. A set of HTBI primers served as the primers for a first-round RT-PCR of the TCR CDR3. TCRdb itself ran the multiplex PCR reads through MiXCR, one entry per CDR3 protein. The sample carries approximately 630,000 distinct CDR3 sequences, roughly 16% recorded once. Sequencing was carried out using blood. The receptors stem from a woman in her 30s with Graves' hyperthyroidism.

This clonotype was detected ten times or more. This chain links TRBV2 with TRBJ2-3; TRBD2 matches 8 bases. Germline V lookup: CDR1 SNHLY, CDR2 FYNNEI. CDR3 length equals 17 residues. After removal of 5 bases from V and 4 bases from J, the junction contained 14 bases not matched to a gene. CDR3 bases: TGTGCCAGCAGTTACGAACCGGGACTAGGAGATGCAGATACGCAGTATTTT. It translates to CASSYEPGLGDADTQYF.

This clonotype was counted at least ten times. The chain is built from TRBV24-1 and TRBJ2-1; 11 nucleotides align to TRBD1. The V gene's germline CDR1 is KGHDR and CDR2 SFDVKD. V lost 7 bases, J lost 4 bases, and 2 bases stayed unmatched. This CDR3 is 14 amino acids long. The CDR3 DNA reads TGTGCCACCAGAGGGACAGGGGGTTACAATGAGCAGTTCTTC. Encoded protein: CATRGTGGYNEQFF.

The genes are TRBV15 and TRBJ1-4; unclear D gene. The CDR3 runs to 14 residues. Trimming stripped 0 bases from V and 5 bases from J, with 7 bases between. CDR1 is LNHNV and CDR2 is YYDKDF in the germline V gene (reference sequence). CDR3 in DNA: TGTGCCACCAGCAGAGATCTTATAAATGAAAAACTGTTTTTT. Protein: CATSRDLINEKLFF.

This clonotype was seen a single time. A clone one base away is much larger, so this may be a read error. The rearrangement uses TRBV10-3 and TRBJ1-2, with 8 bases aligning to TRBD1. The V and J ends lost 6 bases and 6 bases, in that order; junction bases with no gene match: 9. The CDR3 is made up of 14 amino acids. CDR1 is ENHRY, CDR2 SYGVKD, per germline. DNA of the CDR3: TGTGCCATCAGCCCGACAGGGGATACGAATGGCTACACCTTC. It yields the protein CAISPTGDTNGYTF.

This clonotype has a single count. The CDR3 reads CASSLTEGGFYEQYF. CDR3 coding DNA: TGTGCCAGCAGCTTAACTGAGGGCGGATTCTACGAGCAGTACTTC. The genes are TRBV7-3 and TRBJ2-7; D is possibly TRBD2 (5 bases). Germline values: CDR1 SGHTA, CDR2 FQGTGA. The germline V and J ends were trimmed by 0 bases and 3 bases, with 12 bases remaining between them. The CDR3 consists of 15 residues.

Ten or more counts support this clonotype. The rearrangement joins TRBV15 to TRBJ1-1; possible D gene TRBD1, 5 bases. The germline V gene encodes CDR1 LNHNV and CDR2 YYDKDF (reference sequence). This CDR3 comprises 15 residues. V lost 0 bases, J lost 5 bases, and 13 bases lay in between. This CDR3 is CATSREQAIGTEAFF. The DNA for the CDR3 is TGTGCCACCAGCAGAGAACAGGCGATCGGAACTGAAGCTTTCTTT.

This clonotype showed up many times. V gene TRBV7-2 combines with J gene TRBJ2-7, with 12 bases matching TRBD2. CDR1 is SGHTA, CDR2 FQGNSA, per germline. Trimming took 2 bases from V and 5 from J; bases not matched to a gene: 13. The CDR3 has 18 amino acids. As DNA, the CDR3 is TGTGCCAGCAGCTTAATGCGTGGCCTAGCGGGAGGGGGCCACGAGCAGTACTTC. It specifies CASSLMRGLAGGGHEQYF.

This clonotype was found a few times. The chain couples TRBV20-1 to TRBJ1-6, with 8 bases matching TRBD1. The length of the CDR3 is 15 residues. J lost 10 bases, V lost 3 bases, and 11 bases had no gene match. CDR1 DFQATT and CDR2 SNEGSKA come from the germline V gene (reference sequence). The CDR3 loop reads CSARDQGARLSPLHF. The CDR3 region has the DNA TGCAGTGCTAGGGACCAGGGGGCGCGGCTCTCACCCCTCCACTTT.

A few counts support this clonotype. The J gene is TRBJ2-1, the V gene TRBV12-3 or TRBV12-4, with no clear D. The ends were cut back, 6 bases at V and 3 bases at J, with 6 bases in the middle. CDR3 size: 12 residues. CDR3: CASSHGYNEQFF. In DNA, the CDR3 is TGTGCCAGCAGCCATGGCTACAATGAGCAGTTCTTC.

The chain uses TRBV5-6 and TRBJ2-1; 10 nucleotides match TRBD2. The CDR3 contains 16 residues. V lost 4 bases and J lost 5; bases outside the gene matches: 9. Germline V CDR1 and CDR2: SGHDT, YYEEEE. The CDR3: CASSPSSGRTHNEQFF. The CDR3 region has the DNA TGTGCCAGCAGCCCCTCTAGCGGGAGAACACACAATGAGCAGTTCTTC.